This entry concerns a single T cell receptor beta chain. Its antigen is currently unknown. This entry is derived from a study of blood T cells in healthy people across ages. Across the study: Using template switching, researchers captured about one barcoded beta molecule for each two T cells.

The individuals who served as donors were healthy Caucasians living in Russia, aged about 6 to 95. In germline, CDR1 is DFQATT, CDR2 SNEGSKA (reference sequence). CDR3 length: 12 amino acids. V was trimmed by 0 bases and J by 6 bases, leaving 8 bases between them. Through a sample-barcoded 5' primer and a J-beta primer mix, a second PCR was run for about 7 to 12 cycles. TCRdb recomputed calls from the 5' RACE reads with MiXCR, one row per CDR3 protein. The repertoire holds about 570,000 distinct CDR3 sequences, with approximately 30% as singletons. Study results and limitations: Possibly confounding the expanded clonotype changes was the fact that donor CMV status was unknown.

This sequence was found in a woman aged 70-85 years in good health. This chain connects TRBV20-1 to TRBJ1-1, with D perhaps matching TRBD1 (5 bases). Sequenced sample: blood. The CDR3: CSARDPGAEAFF. CDR3 sequence (DNA): TGCAGTGCTAGAGATCCGGGGGCTGAAGCTTTCTTT.